The 13 T cell receptor beta chains below were found in one sample sequenced in a study of T-cell memory formation after mild COVID-19. TCRdb re-called the 5' RACE reads with MiXCR, one entry per CDR3 protein. The sample comprises approximately 500,000 distinct CDR3 sequences, roughly 25% of which are singletons, and 12% rests with the top ten. Sequencing used PBMCs or a T cell subset sorted from them (not recorded which). The receptor set was obtained from an adult woman who had mild COVID-19 (a few samples of this study predate the infection). Cell type and time point are not known.

The chain carries TRBV24-1 and TRBJ2-2; 8 positions agree with TRBD1. The CDR3 consists of 14 residues. Germline V gene sequence: CDR1 KGHDR, CDR2 SFDVKD. V trimming: 10 bases; J trimming: 5 bases; junction bases outside the gene matches: 8. CDR3 sequence: CATSDRDLTGELFF. CDR3 DNA: TGTGCCACGTCGGACAGGGATTTGACCGGGGAGCTGTTTTTT.

The V and J genes are TRBV7-2 and TRBJ1-1; D is unresolved. From germline, CDR1 is SGHTA and CDR2 FQGNSA. The V end lost 5 bases, the J end lost 5 bases, and 12 bases lay between the germline ends. CDR3 length: 13 residues. CDR3 coding DNA: TGTGCCAGCAGCCCCCGCCGGGAGACTGAAGCTTTCTTT. This gives the protein CASSPRRETEAFF.

The CDR3 here is CASSSGGATAVYEQYF. The CDR3 region has the DNA TGTGCCAGCAGCTCTGGTGGGGCGACAGCCGTATACGAGCAGTACTTC. The V gene is TRBV5-4, the J gene TRBJ2-7; TRBD1 is a possible D gene (5 bases). This CDR3 comprises 16 residues. V was shortened by 3 bases and J by 4 bases, with 20 bases between the two germline ends. CDR1 is SGHNT and CDR2 is YYREEE in the germline V gene (reference sequence).

In this sample, this clonotype turned up a few times. The chain uses TRBV7-8 and TRBJ2-7, with 10 bases that match TRBD2. J lost 2 bases, V lost 1 base, and 2 bases had no gene match. Per the germline V gene, CDR1 is SGHVS and CDR2 is FQNEAQ. This CDR3 contains 15 residues. The CDR3 bases are TGTGCCAGCAGCTTAGACACTAGCGGGGCCTACGAGCAGTACTTC. Amino acids: CASSLDTSGAYEQYF.

The chain uses TRBV7-3 and TRBJ1-1; no clear D gene. Trimming left V 5 bases short and J 2 bases short, with 6 bases between. Germline V gene data show CDR1 as SGHTA and CDR2 as FQGTGA. This CDR3 spans 12 amino acids. This CDR3 reads CASSHPNTEAFF. The CDR3 bases are TGTGCCAGCAGCCATCCTAACACTGAAGCTTTCTTT.

The chain links TRBV15 to TRBJ2-7, with TRBD1 as a possible D gene (6 bases). This CDR3 contains 15 residues. The V end was cut by 3 bases, the J end by 4 bases, with 16 bases between. Germline V CDR1 and CDR2: LNHNV, YYDKDF (reference sequence). The CDR3 loop reads CATSSDAGTPYEQYF. In nucleotides, the CDR3 is TGTGCCACCAGCAGCGACGCAGGGACACCGTACGAGCAGTACTTC.

The chain has TRBV12-3 or TRBV12-4 and TRBJ2-1; 7 bases line up with TRBD2. The CDR3 runs 14 residues. The junction had 2 bases not matched to a gene; V was cut back by 4 bases and J by 2 bases. The CDR3 reads CASSSGRTYNEQFF. The DNA of the CDR3 is TGTGCCAGCAGTTCCGGGAGGACCTACAATGAGCAGTTCTTC.

The genes are TRBV4-3 and TRBJ2-3; no definite D call. V shed 0 bases and J shed 4 bases, with 5 bases lying between them. The V gene's germline CDR1 is LGHNA and CDR2 YSLEER. The length of the CDR3 is 13 residues. The CDR3 loop is CASSQDGADTQYF. In DNA, the CDR3 is TGCGCCAGCAGCCAAGATGGGGCAGATACGCAGTATTTT.

The chain joins TRBV7-9 to TRBJ1-6, with a possible D match to TRBD1 (5 bases). V was clipped by 2 bases and J by 6 bases, with 8 bases between them. The germline V gene encodes CDR1 SEHNR and CDR2 FQNEAQ (reference sequence). CDR3 size: 14 residues. CDR3 sequence: CASSLSGGNSPLHF. The CDR3 bases are TGTGCCAGCAGCTTATCCGGGGGTAATTCACCCCTCCACTTT.

The V gene is TRBV11-3, the J gene TRBJ2-6; D is possibly TRBD1 or TRBD2 (6 bases each). V lost 5 bases and J lost 4, with 12 bases in between. This CDR3 region has 15 residues. Germline V lookup: CDR1 SGHNT, CDR2 YENEEA. The CDR3 DNA reads TGTGCCAGCAGCCTTGGGGGGCCGGGGGCCAACGTCCTGACTTTC. It encodes CASSLGGPGANVLTF. Full variable domain (rest looked up from reference TRBV11-3 and TRBJ2-6): EAGVVQSPRYKIIEKKQPVAFWCNPISGHNTLYWYLQNLGQGPELLIRYENEEAVDDSQLPKDRFSAERLKGVDSTLKIQPAELGDSAVYLCASSLGGPGANVLTFGAGSRLTVL.

This clonotype was recorded at least ten times. This chain connects TRBV9 to TRBJ2-3, with D perhaps matching TRBD2 (6 bases). Trimming removed 8 bases at V and 0 bases at J, with 22 bases between. Germline CDR1 is SGDLS and CDR2 is YYNGEE. This CDR3 is 17 amino acids long. The CDR3, as DNA: TGTGCCAGACCTGGGGCTAGCGATTCAACTAGCACAGATACGCAGTATTTT. Translating it yields CARPGASDSTSTDTQYF.

This clonotype was recorded a few times. This CDR3 reads CASSQVFRQGPNTGELFF. Here the CDR3 DNA reads TGTGCCAGCAGCCAAGTCTTCCGGCAGGGCCCGAACACCGGGGAGCTGTTTTTT. This sequence joins TRBV3-1 and TRBJ2-2; D is possibly TRBD1 (5 bases). The CDR3 covers 18 residues. In germline, CDR1 is LGHDT, CDR2 YNNKEL (reference sequence). Trimming pared 1 base from V and 0 bases from J, leaving 15 bases between.

This clonotype was seen a single time. The rearrangement joins TRBV7-9 to TRBJ1-1; D call uncertain. V was shortened by 6 bases and J by 0 bases, with 17 bases between the two germline ends. The CDR3 is 16 residues long. CDR1 and CDR2 (germline): SEHNR, FQNEAQ (reference sequence). CDR3 coding DNA: TGTGCCAGCAGATTACGGGTTGATCTCATGAACACTGAAGCTTTCTTT. Amino acid sequence: CASRLRVDLMNTEAFF.